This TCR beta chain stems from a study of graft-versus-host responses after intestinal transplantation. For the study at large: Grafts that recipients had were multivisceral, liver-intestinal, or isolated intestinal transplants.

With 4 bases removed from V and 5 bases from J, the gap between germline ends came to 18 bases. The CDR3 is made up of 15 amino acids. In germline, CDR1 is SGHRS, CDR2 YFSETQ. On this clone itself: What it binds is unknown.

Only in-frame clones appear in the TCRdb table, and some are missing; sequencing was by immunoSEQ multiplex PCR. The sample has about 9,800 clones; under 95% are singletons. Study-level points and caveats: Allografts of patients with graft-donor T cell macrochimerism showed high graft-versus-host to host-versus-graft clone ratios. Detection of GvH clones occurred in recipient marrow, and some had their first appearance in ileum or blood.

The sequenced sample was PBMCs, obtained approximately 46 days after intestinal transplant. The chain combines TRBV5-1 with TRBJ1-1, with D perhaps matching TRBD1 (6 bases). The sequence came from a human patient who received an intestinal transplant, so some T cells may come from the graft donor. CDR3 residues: CASSVPSGTRTEAFF. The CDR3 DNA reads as TGCGCCAGCAGCGTTCCCTCCGGGACAAGGACTGAAGCTTTCTTT.